This TCR beta chain was captured by sequencing in a study of human T cells and chemical hapten exposure. Study information: Patch tests of 0.01% DPC on the upper back were read at 6 days.

Study-level points and caveats: TCRs above 1 in 1000 frequency did not change with DPC sensitization.

Documented time point: patch test 2, 6 weeks after DPC sensitization. This sample's treatment: therapeutic diphenylcyclopropenone sensitization with weekly scalp DPC. Donors were 18 to 70-year-old alopecia patients suitable for DPC. The CDR3 covers 13 residues. V lost 7 bases to trimming and J lost 0 bases, with 10 bases between them. Germline V gene lookup returns CDR1 MDHEN and CDR2 SYDVKM. A single record per CDR3 protein comes from TCRdb applying MiXCR to the RACE reads. The sample includes around 360,000 distinct CDR3 sequences, 6% to 7% of them seen just once. A word on this clonotype: Its antigen is currently unknown.

The specimen was whole blood, collected in connection with sensitization to the hapten diphenylcyclopropenone (DPC). This sequence was found in a woman under 30 with alopecia areata. Some clones in this sample may be carry-over from other donors' samples. The chain recombines TRBV28 with TRBJ2-7; the D gene is possibly TRBD1 (6 bases). The CDR3 region has the DNA TGTGCCAGCATCGGACAGTGCTCCTACGAGCAGTACTTC. Protein product: CASIGQCSYEQYF.